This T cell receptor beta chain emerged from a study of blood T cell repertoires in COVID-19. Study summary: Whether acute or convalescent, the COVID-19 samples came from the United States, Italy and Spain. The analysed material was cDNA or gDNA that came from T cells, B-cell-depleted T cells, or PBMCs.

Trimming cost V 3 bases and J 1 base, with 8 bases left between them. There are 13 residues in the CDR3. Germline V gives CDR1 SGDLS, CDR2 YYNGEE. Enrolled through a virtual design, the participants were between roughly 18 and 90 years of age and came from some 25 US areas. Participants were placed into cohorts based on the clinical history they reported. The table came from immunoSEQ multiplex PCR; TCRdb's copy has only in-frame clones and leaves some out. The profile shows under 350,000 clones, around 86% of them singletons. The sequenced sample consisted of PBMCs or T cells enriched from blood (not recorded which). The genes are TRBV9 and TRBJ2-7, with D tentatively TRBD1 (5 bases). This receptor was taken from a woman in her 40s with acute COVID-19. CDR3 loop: CASSAQGSYEQYF. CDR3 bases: TGTGCCAGCAGCGCCCAGGGTTCCTACGAGCAGTACTTC.